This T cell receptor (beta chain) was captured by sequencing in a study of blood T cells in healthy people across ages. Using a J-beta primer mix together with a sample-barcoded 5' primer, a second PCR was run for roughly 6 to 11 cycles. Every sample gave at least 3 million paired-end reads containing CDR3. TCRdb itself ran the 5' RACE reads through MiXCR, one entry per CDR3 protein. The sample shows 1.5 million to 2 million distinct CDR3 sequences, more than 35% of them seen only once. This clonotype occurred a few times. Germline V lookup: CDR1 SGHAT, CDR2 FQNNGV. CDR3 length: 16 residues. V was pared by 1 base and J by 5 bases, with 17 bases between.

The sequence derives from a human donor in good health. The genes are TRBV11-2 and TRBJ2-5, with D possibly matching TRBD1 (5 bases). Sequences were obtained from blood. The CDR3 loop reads CASSLVALGARETQYF. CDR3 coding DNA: TGTGCCAGCAGCTTAGTGGCGCTAGGGGCCAGGGAGACCCAGTACTTC.